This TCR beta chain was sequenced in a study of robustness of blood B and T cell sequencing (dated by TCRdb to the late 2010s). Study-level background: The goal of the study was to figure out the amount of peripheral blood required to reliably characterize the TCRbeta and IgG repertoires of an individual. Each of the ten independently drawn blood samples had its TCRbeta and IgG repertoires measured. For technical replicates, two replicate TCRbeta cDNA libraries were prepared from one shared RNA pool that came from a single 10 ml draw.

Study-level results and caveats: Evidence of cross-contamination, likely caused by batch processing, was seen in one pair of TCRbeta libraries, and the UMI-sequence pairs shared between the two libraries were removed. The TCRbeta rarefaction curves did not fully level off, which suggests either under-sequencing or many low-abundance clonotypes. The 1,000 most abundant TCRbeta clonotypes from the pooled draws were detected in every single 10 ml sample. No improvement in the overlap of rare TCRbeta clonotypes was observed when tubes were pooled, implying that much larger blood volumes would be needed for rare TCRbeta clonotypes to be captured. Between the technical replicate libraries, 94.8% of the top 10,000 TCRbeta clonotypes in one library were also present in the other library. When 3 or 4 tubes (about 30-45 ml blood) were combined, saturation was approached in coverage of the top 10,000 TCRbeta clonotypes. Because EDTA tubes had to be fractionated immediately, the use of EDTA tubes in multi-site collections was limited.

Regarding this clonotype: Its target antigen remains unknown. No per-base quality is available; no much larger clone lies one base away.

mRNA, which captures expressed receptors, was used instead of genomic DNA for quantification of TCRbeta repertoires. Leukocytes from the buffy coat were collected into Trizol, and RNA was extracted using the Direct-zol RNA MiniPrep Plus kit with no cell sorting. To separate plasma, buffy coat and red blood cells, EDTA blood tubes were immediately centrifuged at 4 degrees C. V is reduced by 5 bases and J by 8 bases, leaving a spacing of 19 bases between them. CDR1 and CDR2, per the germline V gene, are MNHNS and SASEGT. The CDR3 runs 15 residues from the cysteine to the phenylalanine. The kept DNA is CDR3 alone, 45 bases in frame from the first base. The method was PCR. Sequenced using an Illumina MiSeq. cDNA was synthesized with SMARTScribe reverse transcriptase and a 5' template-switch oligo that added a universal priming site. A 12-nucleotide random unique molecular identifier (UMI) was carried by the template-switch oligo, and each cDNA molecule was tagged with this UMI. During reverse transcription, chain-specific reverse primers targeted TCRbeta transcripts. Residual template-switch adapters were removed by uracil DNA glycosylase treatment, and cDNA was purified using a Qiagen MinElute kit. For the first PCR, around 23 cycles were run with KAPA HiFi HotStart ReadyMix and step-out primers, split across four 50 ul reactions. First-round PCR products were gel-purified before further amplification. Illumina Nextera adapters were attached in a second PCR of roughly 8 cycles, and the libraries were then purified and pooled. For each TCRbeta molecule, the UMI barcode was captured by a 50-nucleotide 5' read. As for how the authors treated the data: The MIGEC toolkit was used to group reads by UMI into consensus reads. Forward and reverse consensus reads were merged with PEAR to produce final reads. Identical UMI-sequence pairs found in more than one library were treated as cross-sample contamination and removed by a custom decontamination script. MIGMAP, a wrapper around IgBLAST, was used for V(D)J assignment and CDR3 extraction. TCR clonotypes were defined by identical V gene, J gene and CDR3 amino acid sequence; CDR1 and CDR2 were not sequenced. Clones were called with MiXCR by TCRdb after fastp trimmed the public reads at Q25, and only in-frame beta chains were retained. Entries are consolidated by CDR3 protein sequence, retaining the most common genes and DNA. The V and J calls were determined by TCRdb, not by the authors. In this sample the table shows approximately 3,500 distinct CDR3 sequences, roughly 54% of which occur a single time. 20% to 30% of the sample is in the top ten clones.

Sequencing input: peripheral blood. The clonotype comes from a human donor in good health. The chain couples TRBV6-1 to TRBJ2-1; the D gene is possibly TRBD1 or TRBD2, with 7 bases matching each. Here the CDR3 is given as CASSTIRGGFYEQFF. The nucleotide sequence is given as TGTGCCAGCAGTACAATCAGGGGGGGCTTCTATGAGCAGTTCTTC.